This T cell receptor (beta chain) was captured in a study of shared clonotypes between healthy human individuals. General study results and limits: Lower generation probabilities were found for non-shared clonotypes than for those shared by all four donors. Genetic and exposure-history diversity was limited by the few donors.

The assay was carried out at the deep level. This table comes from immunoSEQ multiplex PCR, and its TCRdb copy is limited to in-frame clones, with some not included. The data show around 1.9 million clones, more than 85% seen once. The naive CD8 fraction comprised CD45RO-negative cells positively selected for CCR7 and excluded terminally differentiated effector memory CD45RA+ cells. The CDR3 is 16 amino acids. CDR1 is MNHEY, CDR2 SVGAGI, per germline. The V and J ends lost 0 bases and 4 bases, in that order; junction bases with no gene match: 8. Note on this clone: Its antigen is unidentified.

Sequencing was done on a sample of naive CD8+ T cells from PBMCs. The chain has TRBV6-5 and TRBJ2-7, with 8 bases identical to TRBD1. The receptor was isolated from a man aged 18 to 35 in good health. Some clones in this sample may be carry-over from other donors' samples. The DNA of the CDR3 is TGTGCCAGCAGTTACTCCCTGGCAGGGGGCGCGTACGAGCAGTACTTC. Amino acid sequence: CASSYSLAGGAYEQYF.